One and the same sample provided the 3 T cell receptor beta chains below, sequenced in a study of blood T cell repertoires in COVID-19. Some clones are missing from TCRdb's copy, which holds only in-frame ones; the method was immunoSEQ multiplex PCR. The repertoire holds 200,000 to 250,000 clones, with roughly four fifths as singletons. What was sequenced was PBMCs or T cells enriched from blood (not recorded which). The source of these receptors is a man between 35 and 55 years old who had recovered from COVID-19.

This chain connects TRBV5-6 to TRBJ1-2; 7 bases are shared with TRBD1. Germline lookup yields CDR1 SGHDT and CDR2 YYEEEE. The CDR3 is made up of 17 amino acids. The J segment lost 8 bases and the V segment lost 1 base, leaving 17 bases of the junction unmatched. CDR3 DNA: TGTGCCAGCAGCTTGAATGTGGGGTCGCCCACAGGGGAAGGCTACACCTTC. Residues: CASSLNVGSPTGEGYTF.

This chain uses TRBV7-9 with TRBJ2-2; D might be TRBD2 (6 bases). V was cut by 7 bases and J by 2 bases, with 11 bases left in between. The CDR3 sequence is 14 residues long. The germline gives CDR1 SEHNR, CDR2 FQNEAQ (reference sequence). Here the CDR3 DNA reads TGTGCCAGCATCAATAGCGGCAACACCGGGGAGCTGTTTTTT. Amino acid sequence: CASINSGNTGELFF.

The chain joins TRBV9 to TRBJ1-2; TRBD1 might be the D (6 bases). CDR3 length: 16 residues. Deletions cut 4 bases from V and 8 bases from J, with 24 bases between. From germline, CDR1 is SGDLS and CDR2 YYNGEE. The CDR3 is CASSPQRGATMGGYTF. The CDR3 DNA reads as TGTGCCAGCAGCCCACAACGGGGGGCGACGATGGGCGGCTACACCTTC.